Described below is a single T cell receptor (beta chain) sequence and its context. The antigen this receptor binds is unknown. Per-base qualities were not stored, and no clone one base away is much larger. Library preparation employed the immunoSEQ multiplex PCR assay. Here the immuneACCESS table is served through TCRdb, limited to in-frame sequences with V and J called. Missing clones are a known gap in these copies; in checked studies unresolved V genes cover under half, and the rest lacks a known reason. This sample gives some 48,000 clones in total; approximately 96% of them show up just once. Jointly, the top ten make up 0.89% of the sample. The sample belongs to a study of T cell changes during pregnancy in multiple sclerosis (dated by TCRdb to about 2019). Context from the whole study: Changes in the T cell repertoire over the course of pregnancy were examined in this study in women with multiple sclerosis.

The CDR3 contains 14 residues, cysteine and phenylalanine counted. Only the CDR3 DNA is retained, 42 bases long and in frame from the first base. Reading the germline V gene (reference sequence) gives CDR1 MNHNY and CDR2 SVGAGI. Deletion took 6 bases off V and 0 bases off J, with a span of 12 bases between the germline ends. This sequence originates from a female donor with multiple sclerosis, enrolled in a pregnancy study. Source: peripheral blood, taken in the second trimester of pregnancy. The V and J segments used are TRBV6-6 and TRBJ2-7; TRBD1 could be the D gene, as 6 bases match. The CDR3 protein sequence reads: CASSPPGASYEQYF. The sequence in DNA is TGTGCCAGCAGCCCCCCAGGGGCCTCCTACGAGCAGTACTTC.